The 25 T cell receptor beta chains below all came from one sample that was sequenced in a study of cytomegalovirus exposure and HLA in healthy donors. 13 Jbeta primers and 60 Vbeta primers were used for the PCR. The data were produced by immunoSEQ multiplex PCR, yet TCRdb's version contains in-frame clones alone and is incomplete. This table holds over 75,000 clones, roughly nine tenths found once. Sequencing input: PBMCs. These receptors all stem from a man aged 25 to 40 in good health and CMV-seropositive.

This chain links TRBV10-1 with TRBJ2-1, with a possible D match to TRBD2 (5 bases). Trimming cost V 5 bases and J 9 bases, with 14 bases left between them. The V gene's germline CDR1 is WNHNN and CDR2 SYGVQD (reference sequence). The CDR3 totals 13 residues. CDR3 nucleotide sequence: TGCGCCAGCAGTCCGGGGTTCGTGAGTGAGCAGTTCTTC. It yields the protein CASSPGFVSEQFF.

A single count supports this clone. This rearrangement joins TRBV30 to TRBJ2-4; D is unclear. Trimming cost V 0 bases and J 1 base, with 4 bases left between them. Germline values: CDR1 GTSNPN, CDR2 SVGIG (reference sequence). This CDR3 is built from 13 residues. In DNA, the CDR3 is TGTGCCTGGAGTGTTATGGCCAAAAACATTCAGTACTTC. Translation gives CAWSVMAKNIQYF.

The chain links TRBV5-4 to TRBJ2-1; 7 bases fit TRBD2. The CDR3 is 16 residues long. Unmatched junction bases numbered 7, after V lost 4 bases and J lost 0 bases. Germline assignment: CDR1 SGHNT and CDR2 YYREEE (reference sequence). The CDR3 DNA reads as TGTGCCAGCAGCCCACGAGCGGGGAGCTCCTACAATGAGCAGTTCTTC. It specifies CASSPRAGSSYNEQFF.

The chain links TRBV21-1 to TRBJ2-7; TRBD1 is the table's D call, not checked against the DNA. TRBV21-1 is flagged as a pseudogene. The CDR3 covers 14 residues. The CDR3 nucleotides read TGTGCCAGCAGCAGACAGAACAAAGCCTACGAGCAGTACTTC. The encoded protein is CASSRQNKAYEQYF.

The rearrangement links TRBV15 to TRBJ1-2; 10 bases agree with TRBD1. V shed 3 bases, J shed 6 bases, and the junction held 13 bases outside the gene matches. The CDR3 sequence is 17 residues long. CDR1 and CDR2 from the germline V gene are LNHNV and YYDKDF (reference sequence). The CDR3 region has the DNA TGTGCCACCAGCAGTCCCCTGGGGACAGGGGAAACGGATGGCTACACCTTC. Its translation is CATSSPLGTGETDGYTF. The variable domain in full, completed from reference TRBV15 and TRBJ1-2, reads DAMVIQNPRYQVTQFGKPVTLSCSQTLNHNVMYWYQQKSSQAPKLLFHYYDKDFNNEADTPDNFQSRRPNTSFCFLDIRSPGLGDTAMYLCATSSPLGTGETDGYTFGSGTRLTVV.

The V call is TRBV4-1, the J call TRBJ2-7, with a weak D call TRBD1 (6 bases). Germline CDR1 and CDR2: MGHRA and YSYEKL. The CDR3 runs 15 residues. Trimming stripped 3 bases from V and 0 bases from J, with 12 bases between. In nucleotides, the CDR3 is TGCGCCAGCAGCCAGGATTGGACAGTCTCCTACGAGCAGTACTTC. Amino acids: CASSQDWTVSYEQYF.

In the case of this clone: This CDR3 is also generated by other DNA sequences in the sample. V is TRBV7-2 and J is TRBJ2-3; 8 positions agree with TRBD1. Germline CDR1 SGHTA, CDR2 FQGNSA. The CDR3 covers 16 residues. With 1 base clipped from V and 4 bases from J, the junction kept 7 bases outside the gene matches. The DNA of the CDR3 is TGTGCCAGCAGCTTAGGCCAGGGGGCCCTAGCAGATACGCAGTATTTT. It specifies CASSLGQGALADTQYF.

The gene calls are TRBV28 and TRBJ1-5; no reliable D call. The germline V and J ends were trimmed by 3 bases and 1 base, with 7 bases remaining between them. This CDR3 is built from 14 residues. Germline CDR1 MDHEN, CDR2 SYDVKM. CDR3 residues: CASSFRESNQPQHF. CDR3 nucleotides: TGTGCCAGCAGTTTTAGGGAGAGCAATCAGCCCCAGCATTTT.

The chain carries TRBV2 and TRBJ2-7; maybe TRBD2 (6 bases). Germline lookup yields CDR1 SNHLY and CDR2 FYNNEI. This CDR3 contains 15 residues. V lost 4 bases to trimming and J lost 2 bases, with 15 bases between them. CDR3 DNA: TGTGCCAGCAGTGTCGGGGGAGGCCCCCCCTACGAGCAGTACTTC. Protein product: CASSVGGGPPYEQYF.

The rearrangement uses TRBV4-2 and TRBJ2-7, with 8 positions matching TRBD1. This CDR3 is 16 amino acids long. With 0 bases clipped from V and 3 bases from J, the junction kept 7 bases outside the gene matches. From germline, CDR1 is LGHNA and CDR2 YNFKEQ. The chain's CDR3 is CASSQEGQGMVYEQYF. The DNA for the CDR3 is TGTGCCAGCAGCCAAGAAGGACAGGGTATGGTCTACGAGCAGTACTTC.

This rearrangement joins TRBV4-1 to TRBJ1-3; no firm D call. The CDR3 extends over 17 amino acids. Germline V gene lookup returns CDR1 MGHRA and CDR2 YSYEKL. Between the trimmed V and J ends, which lost 1 base and 0 bases, there was a span of 13 bases. CDR3 in amino acids: CASSQVGRGTSGNTIYF. The CDR3 coding sequence is TGCGCCAGCAGCCAAGTAGGGCGGGGAACCTCTGGAAACACCATATATTTT.

The V and J genes are TRBV21-1 and TRBJ2-5; the table gives TRBD2 as D, unverified against the DNA. TRBV21-1 is labeled a pseudogene. The CDR3 is 17 residues long. In DNA form, the CDR3 reads TGTGCCAGCAGCAAAAGAGAGAGACTAGCGGGAGAAGAGACCCAGTACTTC. The encoded protein is CASSKRERLAGEETQYF.

The chain couples TRBV19 to TRBJ2-1, with TRBD1 identical over 7 bases. Germline-derived CDR1 and CDR2 are LNHDA and SQIVND (reference sequence). V trimming: 7 bases; J trimming: 4 bases; junction bases outside the gene matches: 13. This CDR3 has 16 amino acids. CDR3 sequence: CASTRLFRQGYNEQFF. The CDR3 DNA is TGTGCCAGTACACGTCTCTTTCGACAGGGATACAATGAGCAGTTCTTC.

The rearrangement joins TRBV28 to TRBJ1-1, with a possible D match to TRBD1 (6 bases). CDR3 length: 14 residues. The germline V gene encodes CDR1 MDHEN and CDR2 SYDVKM. V was clipped by 5 bases and J by 2 bases, with 12 bases between them. Here the CDR3 reads CASSTGQSNTEAFF. The CDR3 region has the DNA TGTGCCAGCAGTACAGGGCAGAGTAACACTGAAGCTTTCTTT. Filled out from reference TRBV28 and TRBJ1-1, the complete variable domain reads DVKVTQSSRYLVKRTGEKVFLECVQDMDHENMFWYRQDPGLGLRLIYFSYDVKMKEKGDIPEGYSVSREKKERFSLILESASTNQTSMYLCASSTGQSNTEAFFGQGTRLTVV.

CDR3 coding DNA: TGTGCCAGCAGCCAAGGCCGGGGGGAACGAGGCTACACCTTC. It specifies CASSQGRGERGYTF. The chain couples TRBV14 to TRBJ1-2; D is perhaps TRBD1 (5 bases). With 1 base removed from V and 8 bases from J, the gap between germline ends came to 14 bases. CDR1 and CDR2 from the germline V gene are SGHDN and FVKESK. The CDR3 contains 14 residues.

The genes are TRBV28 and TRBJ1-1, with TRBD1 matching 9 bases. CDR1 and CDR2 from the germline V gene are MDHEN and SYDVKM. V dropped 6 bases and J dropped 7; count of bases not matched to a gene: 6. The CDR3 consists of 13 residues. CDR3 bases: TGTGCCAGCAGGTCACAGGGGGCGGGTGAAGCTTTCTTT. This encodes CASRSQGAGEAFF.

This clone appeared once. This chain links TRBV5-4 with TRBJ2-7, with D possibly being TRBD2 (7 bases). CDR3 length equals 14 residues. Germline V lookup: CDR1 SGHNT, CDR2 YYREEE (reference sequence). V lost 4 bases to trimming and J lost 4 bases, with 15 bases between them. The CDR3 sequence: CASSPAGASYEQYF. For the CDR3, the DNA is TGTGCCAGCAGCCCCGCGGGGGCGTCATACGAGCAGTACTTC.

J is TRBJ2-7 and V is TRBV6-6, with 10 bases matching TRBD1. There are 14 residues in the CDR3. V lost 4 bases and J lost 1; bases outside the gene matches: 1. Germline CDR1 reads MNHNY; CDR2 reads SVGAGI (reference sequence). As DNA, the CDR3 is TGTGCCAGCAGTTTGGACAGGGGGTCCTACGAGCAGTACTTC. Amino acids: CASSLDRGSYEQYF.

This chain links TRBV29-1 with TRBJ2-5; 7 bases are shared with TRBD1. Germline V CDR1 and CDR2: SQVTM, ANQGSEA. V lost 3 bases and J lost 2; bases outside the gene matches: 6. The CDR3 totals 14 residues. CDR3 nucleotides: TGCAGCGTTGACAAGGGGGCGCGTCAAGAGACCCAGTACTTC. It yields the protein CSVDKGARQETQYF. Full variable domain (rest looked up from reference TRBV29-1 and TRBJ2-5): SAVISQKPSRDICQRGTSLTIQCQVDSQVTMMFWYRQQPGQSLTLIATANQGSEATYESGFVIDKFPISRPNLTFSTLTVSNMSPEDSSIYLCSVDKGARQETQYFGPGTRLLVL.

The chain couples TRBV6-5 to TRBJ2-1; possibly TRBD2 for D (5 bases). Trimming removed 4 bases at V and 6 bases at J, with 19 bases between. In germline, CDR1 is MNHEY, CDR2 SVGAGI. This CDR3 comprises 16 residues. The CDR3 is CASSLYASLTLNEQFF. DNA for the CDR3: TGTGCCAGCAGTTTGTATGCTAGCCTAACTCTCAATGAGCAGTTCTTC.

The chain is built from TRBV30 and TRBJ1-1, with no clear D. The CDR3 covers 15 residues. Germline V gene sequence: CDR1 GTSNPN, CDR2 SVGIG (reference sequence). Trimming removed 0 bases at V and 0 bases at J, with 11 bases between. CDR3 coding DNA: TGTGCCTGGAGTGTAACAGAGCTCATGAACACTGAAGCTTTCTTT. Its translation: CAWSVTELMNTEAFF.

The rearrangement links TRBV6-5 to TRBJ2-7; weak D call: TRBD1 (6 bases). CDR1 and CDR2 (germline): MNHEY, SVGAGI. Trimming left V 5 bases short and J 2 bases short, with 10 bases between. The CDR3 spans 13 residues. The CDR3 spells CASSQGQTYEQYF. CDR3 sequence (DNA): TGTGCCAGCAGTCAAGGACAGACCTACGAGCAGTACTTC.

The J gene is TRBJ2-5, the V gene TRBV6-1; TRBD1 might be the D (5 bases). The DNA end is more similar to TRBJ2-7, so the J call may be wrong. The CDR3 totals 13 residues. CDR1 MNHNS and CDR2 SASEGT come from the germline V gene. This CDR3 is CASSGQGSYEQYF. In DNA form, the CDR3 reads TGTGCCAGCAGTGGCCAGGGATCCTACGAGCAGTACTTC.

This chain connects TRBV7-6 to TRBJ1-5, with D tentatively TRBD1 (5 bases). V shed 0 bases and J shed 7 bases, with 16 bases lying between them. The CDR3 is made up of 16 amino acids. Germline CDR1 SGHVS, CDR2 FNYEAQ. The DNA for the CDR3 is TGTGCCAGCAGCTTAGCTTTAGCAGGGTCAGGCCAGCCCCAGCATTTT. This codes for CASSLALAGSGQPQHF.

This rearrangement joins TRBV28 to TRBJ1-5; maybe TRBD1 (6 bases). The CDR3 consists of 15 residues. The V gene's germline CDR1 is MDHEN and CDR2 SYDVKM. Deletions cut 6 bases from V and 6 bases from J, with 18 bases between. The CDR3 spells CASSHSRGAGQPQHF. The CDR3, as DNA: TGTGCCAGCAGCCACAGTCGGGGGGCCGGTCAGCCCCAGCATTTT.